What follows is one T cell receptor beta chain and its context. Antigen: not known. TCRdb re-called the PCR reads through MiXCR, storing one row per CDR3 protein. The top ten clones hold over 1.1% of a sample with about 60,000 distinct CDR3 sequences, roughly a fifth of them seen once. CDR3 length: 11 residues. V gave up 7 bases and J gave up 7 bases, with 14 bases separating them. Germline loops: CDR1 SQVTM, CDR2 ANQGSEA. The data derive from a study of molecular identifiers for immune sequencing clone quantification. Study-wide findings and caveats: Spiked Jurkat TCR RNA equivalent to one cell was reportedly detectable in about a million naive cells.

The TCR sequence derives from a human donor in good health. Some libraries in this study had Jurkat cell RNA spiked in. J is TRBJ2-7 and V is TRBV29-1; D is perhaps TRBD1 (6 bases). Sample: naive CD8+ T cells from blood, with Jurkat cell RNA spiked in. Sample subset: FACS-sorted CD8+CD4-CCR7+CD45RA+ naive T cells. CDR3 sequence: CSAATQGEQYF. Here the CDR3 DNA reads TGCAGCGCAGCGACTCAGGGGGAGCAGTACTTC.